The 31 T cell receptor beta chains presented below share a single source sample, sequenced in a study of control samples from healthy donors and cancer patients. TCRdb keeps only in-frame clones here, not all; method: immunoSEQ multiplex PCR. The sample carries over 90,000 clones, 75% to 90% recorded once. Sequences were obtained from PBMCs. The receptors shown here come from a man in his sixties with lung cancer.

The chain uses TRBV5-8 and TRBJ1-1, with TRBD1 as a possible D gene (6 bases). From germline, CDR1 is SGHTS and CDR2 YDEGEE. The CDR3 has 16 amino acids. V lost 0 bases, J lost 0 bases, and 12 bases lay in between. CDR3 sequence (DNA): TGTGCCAGCAGCTTGGACAGGGTTTGGGTGAACACTGAAGCTTTCTTT. Residues: CASSLDRVWVNTEAFF.

This clone was seen once. The chain carries TRBV9 and TRBJ2-5, with TRBD2 identical over 7 bases. CDR3 length equals 14 residues. Trimming took 2 bases from V and 1 from J; bases not matched to a gene: 2. Per the germline V gene, CDR1 is SGDLS and CDR2 is YYNGEE. The CDR3: CASSVGGVQETQYF. In DNA form, the CDR3 reads TGTGCCAGCAGCGTTGGGGGGGTCCAAGAGACCCAGTACTTC.

Concerning this clone itself: The junction departs from the called germline gene at one end, perhaps through a read error. The genes are TRBV7-3 and TRBJ2-5; TRBD1 matches 7 bases. The length of the CDR3 is 14 residues. From germline, CDR1 is SGHTA and CDR2 FQGTGA. The CDR3 sequence: CVSSADRAQETQYF. In nucleotides, the CDR3 is TGTGTCAGCAGCGCCGACAGGGCCCAAGAGACCCAGTACTTC.

V and J are TRBV29-1 and TRBJ1-1; D unclear. The length of the CDR3 is 14 residues. CDR1 is SQVTM, CDR2 ANQGSEA, per germline. Trimming removed 4 bases at V and 1 base at J, with 13 bases between. The CDR3 bases are TGCAGCGTTGGTTTTGGTATATCGAACACTGAAGCTTTCTTT. It codes for CSVGFGISNTEAFF.

The chain combines TRBV18 with TRBJ2-5; weak D call: TRBD2 (6 bases). This CDR3 has 14 residues. Trimming stripped 6 bases from V and 4 bases from J, with 15 bases between. Per the germline V gene, CDR1 is KGHSH and CDR2 is LQKENI. The CDR3 DNA follows: TGTGCCAGCTCCCCTCAAGTGGGAGGAGAGACCCAGTACTTC. Its translation is CASSPQVGGETQYF.

The rearrangement joins TRBV2 to TRBJ2-3; D gene unclear. Germline V gives CDR1 SNHLY, CDR2 FYNNEI. Trimming removed 2 bases at V and 1 base at J, with 7 bases between. This CDR3 has 14 residues. In nucleotides, the CDR3 is TGTGCCAGCAGTGAATGGCTCGGCACAGATACGCAGTATTTT. Protein sequence: CASSEWLGTDTQYF.

The sample holds one count of this clone. The chain has TRBV7-2 and TRBJ2-3; TRBD1 is a possible D gene (5 bases). The germline V and J ends were trimmed by 1 base and 0 bases, with 11 bases remaining between them. The CDR3 covers 16 residues. Germline assignment: CDR1 SGHTA and CDR2 FQGNSA. The CDR3 sequence: CASSLGQTASTDTQYF. The CDR3 DNA sequence: TGTGCCAGCAGCTTAGGCCAGACAGCTAGCACAGATACGCAGTATTTT. Full variable domain (missing parts from reference TRBV7-2 and TRBJ2-3): GAGVSQSPSNKVTEKGKDVELRCDPISGHTALYWYRQSLGQGLEFLIYFQGNSAPDKSGLPSDRFSAERTGGSVSTLTIQRTQQEDSAVYLCASSLGQTASTDTQYFGPGTRLTVL.

As regards this clone: The sample contains more than one DNA sequence encoding this CDR3. V is TRBV3-1 (or the pseudogene TRBV3-2) and J is TRBJ1-6; TRBD1 matches at 10 bases. With 4 bases clipped from V and 10 bases from J, the junction kept 13 bases outside the gene matches. The CDR3 length is 17 residues. Germline V gene data show CDR1 as LGHDT and CDR2 as YNNKEL (reference sequence). CDR3 DNA: TGTGCCAGCAGCCTCCGGGACAGGGGTTCTCCCCAATCACCCCTCCACTTT. This codes for CASSLRDRGSPQSPLHF.

This chain joins TRBV27 and TRBJ2-7; 7 nucleotides match TRBD1. This CDR3 region has 15 residues. Germline V lookup: CDR1 MNHEY, CDR2 SMNVEV (reference sequence). Losses at the gene ends were 4 bases for V and 2 bases for J; bases not matched to a gene: 8. In nucleotides, the CDR3 is TGTGCCAGCAGTTCCGGGACAGCCGGTACCTACGAGCAGTACTTC. Translating gives CASSSGTAGTYEQYF.

The chain couples TRBV5-8 to TRBJ1-1, with D uncertain. Per germline, CDR1 SGHTS and CDR2 YDEGEE. V was shortened by 0 bases and J by 6 bases, with 15 bases between the two germline ends. The CDR3 contains 15 residues. CDR3 sequence (DNA): TGTGCCAGCAGCTTGGTGCGGGGAGGCCCATCTGAAGCTTTCTTT. Amino acids: CASSLVRGGPSEAFF.

The rearrangement uses TRBV9 and TRBJ2-7; 15 bases line up with TRBD2. This CDR3 has 16 residues. Germline trimming cut 0 bases from V and 6 bases from J; bases unmatched to any gene: 4. Germline CDR1 reads SGDLS; CDR2 reads YYNGEE. The CDR3 DNA sequence: TGTGCCAGCAGCGTAGATGGACTAGCGGGGGGGCGCGAGCAGTACTTC. Its protein product is CASSVDGLAGGREQYF.

The chain recombines TRBV6-1 with TRBJ2-7, with D hard to call. CDR3 length: 12 amino acids. Germline V lookup: CDR1 MNHNS, CDR2 SASEGT. The CDR3, as DNA: TGTGCCAGCAGTGACCCAGGTTACGAGCGGTACGTC. Its translation: CASSDPGYERYV.

The V gene is TRBV5-3, the J gene TRBJ1-1, with D unresolved. Being an ORF, TRBV5-3 has a function that is uncertain. Between the trimmed V and J ends, which lost 3 bases and 6 bases, there was a span of 12 bases. This CDR3 spans 13 amino acids. Here the CDR3 DNA reads TGTGCCAGAAGCTCCACTACGGGGTCTGAAGCTTTCTTT. Translating it yields CARSSTTGSEAFF.

This chain connects TRBV2 to TRBJ2-2; 7 bases line up with TRBD1. The V gene end was trimmed by 3 bases and the J gene end by 4 bases; junction bases not matched to a gene: 5. This CDR3 contains 15 residues. The germline V gene has CDR1 SNHLY and CDR2 FYNNEI. CDR3 protein: CASSDGQAGTGELFF. The CDR3 DNA follows: TGTGCCAGCAGTGACGGACAGGCGGGCACCGGGGAGCTGTTTTTT.

The J gene is TRBJ2-3, the V gene TRBV5-4; 8 positions agree with TRBD1. This CDR3 is 15 amino acids long. The germline gives CDR1 SGHNT, CDR2 YYREEE (reference sequence). J was trimmed by 3 bases and V by 1 base; bases with no gene match: 4. CDR3 DNA: TGTGCCAGCAGCTTGCCGAGACAGGGGACAGATACGCAGTATTTT. As protein: CASSLPRQGTDTQYF.

The J gene is TRBJ2-3, the V gene TRBV6-2 or TRBV6-3; 9 bases map to TRBD2. The CDR3 has 16 amino acids. The V gene end was trimmed by 2 bases and the J gene end by 7 bases; junction bases not matched to a gene: 10. Germline loops: CDR1 MNHEY, CDR2 SVGEGT. CDR3 nucleotide sequence: TGTGCCAGCAGTTACCTGGCTAGCGGGGTGACAAATACGCAGTATTTT. As protein: CASSYLASGVTNTQYF.

The rearrangement uses TRBV12-5 and TRBJ2-3; D gene ambiguous. With 5 bases removed from V and 0 bases from J, the gap between germline ends came to 9 bases. Looked up from germline, CDR1 is LGHNT and CDR2 is FRNRAP. The CDR3 totals 14 residues. The chain's CDR3 is CASGRPSSTDTQYF. The CDR3 bases are TGTGCTAGTGGTCGTCCTTCTAGCACAGATACGCAGTATTTT.

The chain couples TRBV15 to TRBJ2-1; 9 bases map to TRBD1. Losses at the gene ends were 1 base for V and 15 bases for J; bases not matched to a gene: 7. Germline CDR1 reads LNHNV; CDR2 reads YYDKDF (reference sequence). The CDR3 loop spans 13 amino acids. The CDR3 DNA is TGTGCCACCAGCAGAGGAGGACAGGGGAGCGTGTTCTTC. Encoded protein: CATSRGGQGSVFF.

V is TRBV27 and J is TRBJ2-4, with no clear D. The V gene's germline CDR1 is MNHEY and CDR2 SMNVEV (reference sequence). The V and J ends lost 2 bases and 1 base respectively, with 21 bases between them. This CDR3 contains 19 residues. The CDR3 here is CASSLGLGTSDGAKNIQYF. For the CDR3, the DNA is TGTGCCAGCAGTTTAGGCCTGGGTACGTCCGACGGGGCCAAAAACATTCAGTACTTC.

The chain employs TRBV10-2 and TRBJ2-3; D gene uncertain. The length of the CDR3 is 14 residues. The V and J ends lost 0 bases and 2 bases respectively, with 6 bases between them. Germline CDR1 and CDR2: WSHSY and SAAADI. For the CDR3, the DNA is TGCGCCAGCAGTGAGTCAGTTTTCACAGATACGCAGTATTTT. Translating it yields CASSESVFTDTQYF.

The J gene is TRBJ2-2, the V gene TRBV3-1 (or the pseudogene TRBV3-2); the D gene is possibly TRBD1 (5 bases). This CDR3 is built from 16 residues. Germline assignment: CDR1 LGHDT and CDR2 YNNKEL (reference sequence). V lost 8 bases to trimming and J lost 5 bases, with 21 bases between them. CDR3 in amino acids: CASSGRVLLETGELFF. The CDR3 DNA reads as TGTGCCAGCTCGGGCAGGGTTCTATTGGAAACCGGGGAGCTGTTTTTT.

The chain combines TRBV29-1 with TRBJ2-5; 9 bases agree with TRBD1. Unmatched junction bases numbered 4, after V lost 4 bases and J lost 4 bases. CDR3 length: 13 residues. The germline V gene has CDR1 SQVTM and CDR2 ANQGSEA. CDR3 DNA: TGCAGCGTTGTACAGGGGGCAGCAGAGACCCAGTACTTC. This encodes CSVVQGAAETQYF.

The chain combines TRBV10-3 with TRBJ1-1; D call uncertain. Germline assignment: CDR1 ENHRY and CDR2 SYGVKD. The CDR3 is 13 amino acids. Deletions cut 6 bases from V and 1 base from J, with 9 bases between. CDR3 in DNA: TGTGCCATCAGAGACGGAAGGAACACTGAAGCTTTCTTT. As protein: CAIRDGRNTEAFF.

This chain connects TRBV7-2 to TRBJ1-3, with TRBD1 matching over 7 bases. Per germline, CDR1 SGHTA and CDR2 FQGNSA. There are 17 residues in the CDR3. V dropped 5 bases and J dropped 0; count of bases not matched to a gene: 10. The CDR3 DNA reads TGTGCCAGCAGCGGACGGGACAGAAGGACCTCTGGAAACACCATATATTTT. It yields the protein CASSGRDRRTSGNTIYF.

The V gene is TRBV10-1, the J gene TRBJ2-1, with 10 bases aligning to TRBD1. Germline CDR1 WNHNN, CDR2 SYGVQD (reference sequence). J gave up 9 bases and V 5 bases, and 13 bases lay outside the gene matches. CDR3 length: 16 residues. Written as DNA, the CDR3 is TGCGCCAGCAGTTACCTCCGGGACAGGGGACCGACTGAGCAGTTCTTC. Its translation is CASSYLRDRGPTEQFF.

The CDR3 coding sequence is TGTGCCAGCAGTGACGGGAGGAACACTGAAGCTTTCTTT. Encoded protein: CASSDGRNTEAFF. The genes are TRBV2 and TRBJ1-1; no definite D call. Per germline, CDR1 SNHLY and CDR2 FYNNEI. This CDR3 is 13 amino acids long. The V gene lost 3 bases and the J gene lost 1 base, with 6 bases spanning the gap.

The V gene is TRBV2, the J gene TRBJ2-7; unclear D gene. Per germline, CDR1 SNHLY and CDR2 FYNNEI. V was clipped by 4 bases and J by 6 bases, with 13 bases between them. The length of the CDR3 is 13 residues. The CDR3 nucleotides are TGTGCCAGCAGTGTACAGAGACTCTCCGAGCAGTACGTC. Its translation: CASSVQRLSEQYV.

V and J are TRBV5-1 and TRBJ1-2, with D perhaps TRBD1 (5 bases). V was cut by 4 bases and J by 2 bases, with 12 bases left in between. Germline V gives CDR1 SGHRS, CDR2 YFSETQ. The CDR3 length is 14 residues. CDR3 bases: TGCGCCAGCAGCGAGGAGCCAGGGAACTATGGCTACACCTTC. Amino acid sequence: CASSEEPGNYGYTF.

J is TRBJ1-2 and V is TRBV5-1; D is unresolved. CDR1 and CDR2 from the germline V gene are SGHRS and YFSETQ. The CDR3 spans 12 residues. V was cut by 4 bases and J by 7 bases, with 11 bases left in between. DNA of the CDR3: TGCGCCAGCAGCCTGGGCCGGGGTGGCTACACCTTC. It is translated as CASSLGRGGYTF.

The J gene is TRBJ2-2, the V gene TRBV4-1; D might be TRBD1 or TRBD2, each matching 5 bases. With 1 base removed from V and 0 bases from J, the gap between germline ends came to 12 bases. Germline assignment: CDR1 MGHRA and CDR2 YSYEKL. The length of the CDR3 is 17 residues. CDR3 nucleotide sequence: TGCGCCAGCAGCCAAGCACTAGGGGCAGCGAACACCGGGGAGCTGTTTTTT. Its translation: CASSQALGAANTGELFF.

V is TRBV11-2 and J is TRBJ2-6; 8 bases are a match to TRBD1. CDR1 is SGHAT, CDR2 FQNNGV, per germline. Trimming took 5 bases from V and 1 from J; bases not matched to a gene: 7. This CDR3 region has 17 residues. The CDR3, as DNA: TGTGCCAGCAGCCCTTGGGACAGGACGTCTGGGGCCAACGTCCTGACTTTC. It specifies CASSPWDRTSGANVLTF.